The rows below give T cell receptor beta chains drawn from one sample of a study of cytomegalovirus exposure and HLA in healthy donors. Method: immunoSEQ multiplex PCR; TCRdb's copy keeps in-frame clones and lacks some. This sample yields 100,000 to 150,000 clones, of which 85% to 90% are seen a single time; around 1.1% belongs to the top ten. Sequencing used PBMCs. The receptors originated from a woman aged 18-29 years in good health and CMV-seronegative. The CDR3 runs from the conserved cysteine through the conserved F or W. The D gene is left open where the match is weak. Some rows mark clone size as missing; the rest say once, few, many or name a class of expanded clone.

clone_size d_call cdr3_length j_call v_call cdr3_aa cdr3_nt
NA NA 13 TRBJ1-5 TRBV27 CASWGGSYQPQHF TGTGCCAGCTGGGGGGGAAGTTATCAGCCCCAGCATTTT
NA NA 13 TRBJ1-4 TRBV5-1 CASSFTGSEKLFF TGCGCCAGCAGCTTCACAGGGAGTGAAAAACTGTTTTTT
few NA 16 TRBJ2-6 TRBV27 CASSSLSSFGANVLTF TGTGCCAGCAGTTCCCTGTCTAGCTTTGGGGCCAACGTCCTGACTTTC
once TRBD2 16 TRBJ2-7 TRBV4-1 CASSQKGAGEGNEQYF TGCGCCAGCAGCCAAAAGGGAGCGGGAGAGGGGAACGAGCAGTACTTC
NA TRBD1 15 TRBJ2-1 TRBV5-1 CASSSRDRAFGEQFF TGCGCCAGCAGCTCGAGGGACAGGGCTTTTGGTGAGCAGTTCTTC
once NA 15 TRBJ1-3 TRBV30 CAWSVGLAGRDTIYF TGTGCCTGGAGTGTCGGGTTGGCGGGGAGGGATACCATATATTTT
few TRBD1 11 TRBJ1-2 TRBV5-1 CASSSGGGYTF TGCGCCAGCAGTTCAGGGGGTGGCTACACCTTC
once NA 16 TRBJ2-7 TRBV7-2 CASSLVWQGSPDEQYF TGTGCCAGCAGCTTAGTTTGGCAGGGCTCACCCGACGAGCAGTACTTC
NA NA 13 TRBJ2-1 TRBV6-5 CASRLRLGLEQFF TGTGCCAGCAGACTGAGGTTGGGTCTTGAGCAGTTCTTC
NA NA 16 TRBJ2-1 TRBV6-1 CASSAPGLTTYNEQFF TGTGCCAGCAGTGCGCCGGGACTTACTACCTACAATGAGCAGTTCTTC
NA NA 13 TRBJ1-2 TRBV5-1 CASSFDGDYGYTF TGCGCCAGCAGCTTCGACGGAGACTATGGCTACACCTTC
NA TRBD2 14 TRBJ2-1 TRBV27 CASSLLAGNNEQFF TGTGCCAGCAGTTTACTAGCGGGCAACAATGAGCAGTTCTTC
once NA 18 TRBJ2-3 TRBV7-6 CASSVGKRKSSSTDTQYF TGTGCCAGCAGCGTCGGGAAGCGCAAGTCCTCTAGCACAGATACGCAGTATTTT
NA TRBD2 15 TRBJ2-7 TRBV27 CEAGGREGRSYEQYF TGTGAAGCAGGGGGGCGGGAGGGCCGCTCCTACGAGCAGTACTTC
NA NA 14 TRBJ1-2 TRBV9 CASSVGGLGYGYTF TGTGCCAGCAGCGTAGGAGGTTTGGGCTATGGCTACACCTTC
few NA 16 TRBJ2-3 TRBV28 CASSSRLLMGPDTQYF TGTGCCAGCAGTTCTCGACTTCTCATGGGGCCAGATACGCAGTATTTT
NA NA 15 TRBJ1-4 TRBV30 CAWSGQSKANEKLFF TGTGCCTGGAGTGGACAGTCGAAGGCTAATGAAAAACTGTTTTTT
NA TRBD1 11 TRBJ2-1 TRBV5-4 CASSWGQGEFF TGTGCCAGCAGCTGGGGACAGGGTGAGTTCTTC
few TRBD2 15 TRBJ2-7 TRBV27 CASSSPFAGGDEQYF TGTGCCAGCAGTTCGCCTTTTGCGGGAGGCGACGAGCAGTACTTC
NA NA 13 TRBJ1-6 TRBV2 CASRGDNNSPLHF TGTGCCAGCAGAGGAGATAATAATTCACCCCTCCACTTT
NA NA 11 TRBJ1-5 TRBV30 CASGQGQPQHF TGTGCTTCAGGGCAGGGTCAGCCCCAGCATTTT
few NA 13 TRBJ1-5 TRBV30 CAWAQGPNQPQHF TGTGCCTGGGCTCAGGGCCCCAATCAGCCCCAGCATTTT
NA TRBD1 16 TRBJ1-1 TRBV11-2 CASSLGRGLGGTEAFF TGTGCCAGCAGCTTAGGAAGGGGGCTTGGGGGCACTGAAGCTTTCTTT
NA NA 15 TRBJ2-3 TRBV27 CASSLGGGGTDTQYF TGTGCCAGCAGTTTGGGGGGAGGAGGCACAGATACGCAGTATTTT
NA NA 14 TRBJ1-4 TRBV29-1 CSVGIRGTNEKLFF TGCAGCGTGGGAATCAGGGGTACTAATGAAAAACTGTTTTTT
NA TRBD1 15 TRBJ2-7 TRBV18 CASSPDLGQYYEQYF TGTGCCAGCTCACCAGATTTGGGACAGTACTACGAGCAGTACTTC
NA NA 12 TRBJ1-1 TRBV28 CASSWGGTEAFF TGTGCCAGCAGCTGGGGGGGCACTGAAGCTTTCTTT
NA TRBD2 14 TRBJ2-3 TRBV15 CATSERESTDTQYF TGTGCCACCAGCGAGCGGGAAAGCACAGATACGCAGTATTTT
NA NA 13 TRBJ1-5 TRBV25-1 CASSAAGNQPQHF TGTGCCAGCAGTGCTGCAGGGAATCAGCCCCAGCATTTT
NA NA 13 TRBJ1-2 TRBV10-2 CASSPGAIDGYTF TGCGCCAGCAGCCCCGGAGCGATCGATGGCTACACCTTC
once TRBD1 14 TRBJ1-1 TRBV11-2 CASSLGGTGFEAFF TGTGCCAGCAGCTTAGGGGGGACAGGGTTTGAAGCTTTCTTT
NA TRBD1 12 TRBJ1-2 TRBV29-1 CSVEDRTSGYTF TGCAGCGTTGAGGACAGGACATCTGGCTACACCTTC
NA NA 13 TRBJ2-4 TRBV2 CASSVWGENIQYF TGTGCCAGCAGTGTCTGGGGGGAAAACATTCAGTACTTC
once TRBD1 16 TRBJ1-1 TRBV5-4 CASSLDRAPAGSEAFF TGTGCCAGCAGCTTAGACAGGGCCCCTGCGGGGTCTGAAGCTTTCTTT
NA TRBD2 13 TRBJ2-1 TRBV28 CASSRGTTMVQFF TGTGCCAGCTCCCGCGGGACTACAATGGTGCAGTTCTTC
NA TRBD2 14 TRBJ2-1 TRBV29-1 CSVVLAGDRNEQFF TGCAGCGTTGTGCTAGCGGGAGATCGAAATGAGCAGTTCTTC
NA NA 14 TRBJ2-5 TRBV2 CASSPDTSQETQYF TGTGCCAGCAGTCCCGACACCTCCCAAGAGACCCAGTACTTC
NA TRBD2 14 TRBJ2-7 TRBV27 CASSLGRGRDEQYF TGTGCCAGCAGTTTAGGCCGGGGGAGGGACGAGCAGTACTTC
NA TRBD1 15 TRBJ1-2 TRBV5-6 CASSLIVTGPDGYTF TGTGCCAGCAGCTTGATAGTGACAGGGCCCGACGGCTACACCTTC
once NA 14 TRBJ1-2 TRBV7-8 CASSLDSRAYGYTF TGTGCCAGCAGCTTAGACTCCAGGGCCTATGGCTACACCTTC
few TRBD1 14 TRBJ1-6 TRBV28 CASSLDRYNSPLHF TGTGCCAGCAGTTTGGACAGGTATAATTCACCCCTCCACTTT
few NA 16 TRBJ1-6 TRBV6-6 CASSYSYSSYNSPLHF TGTGCCAGCAGTTACTCGTACAGCTCCTATAATTCACCCCTCCACTTT
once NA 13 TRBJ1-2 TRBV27 CASSYRARDGYTF TGTGCCAGCAGTTACAGGGCCCGAGATGGCTACACCTTC
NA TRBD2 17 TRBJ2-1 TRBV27 CASSSQLLAQTYNEQFF TGTGCCAGCAGTTCCCAACTACTAGCGCAGACCTACAATGAGCAGTTCTTC